The next 11 T cell receptor beta chains were all read from a single sample in a study of blood T cell repertoires in COVID-19. Repertoires were generated with immunoSEQ multiplex PCR, while TCRdb's copy carries only in-frame clones and drops some. The table shows nearly 50,000 clones, with 70% to 85% occurring only once. The sample comprised peripheral blood. Source of these receptors: a human donor in a cohort sampled during active COVID-19.

The chain carries TRBV3-1 (or the pseudogene TRBV3-2) and TRBJ2-5; tentative D call: TRBD1 (6 bases). Germline CDR1 reads LGHDT; CDR2 reads YNNKEL (reference sequence). With 4 bases removed from V and 6 bases from J, the gap between germline ends came to 12 bases. There are 13 residues in the CDR3. CDR3: CASSPQGRQTQYF. The CDR3 DNA reads TGTGCCAGCAGCCCACAGGGAAGGCAGACCCAGTACTTC.

The chain couples TRBV19 to TRBJ2-6, with TRBD2 as a possible D gene (5 bases). Germline V gene sequence: CDR1 LNHDA, CDR2 SQIVND (reference sequence). With 5 bases removed from V and 14 bases from J, the gap between germline ends came to 16 bases. The CDR3 runs to 13 residues. CDR3 sequence reads: CASSFADSPFLTF. Written as DNA, the CDR3 is TGTGCCAGTAGTTTCGCGGACTCCCCCTTCCTGACTTTC.

There are a few counts of this clone. The chain couples TRBV5-1 to TRBJ1-3; D uncertain. Germline assignment: CDR1 SGHRS and CDR2 YFSETQ. There are 14 residues in the CDR3. Deletions cut 3 bases from V and 1 base from J, with 8 bases between. DNA for the CDR3: TGCGCCAGCAGCTCGGGTTTTTCTGGAAACACCATATATTTT. This codes for CASSSGFSGNTIYF.

The V and J genes are TRBV2 and TRBJ2-7; D not certain. Per the germline V gene, CDR1 is SNHLY and CDR2 is FYNNEI. The CDR3 runs to 13 residues. Trimming cost V 7 bases and J 6 bases, with 16 bases left between them. The DNA of the CDR3 is TGTGCCAGCACAACAAACAGCCTATTCGAGCAGTACTTC. Translation gives CASTTNSLFEQYF.

The chain uses TRBV2 and TRBJ1-1; D remains unclear. Germline loops: CDR1 SNHLY, CDR2 FYNNEI. The length of the CDR3 is 15 residues. The V end lost 7 bases, the J end lost 8 bases, and 23 bases lay between the germline ends. The CDR3 loop is CASNGQMANRVEAFF. CDR3 sequence (DNA): TGTGCCAGCAACGGCCAGATGGCAAACAGAGTGGAAGCTTTCTTT.

In this sample, this clone turned up once. The chain combines TRBV11-2 with TRBJ1-2; 10 nucleotides match TRBD1. The V and J ends lost 3 bases and 4 bases, in that order; junction bases with no gene match: 2. The CDR3 is made up of 14 amino acids. From germline, CDR1 is SGHAT and CDR2 FQNNGV. The CDR3: CASSLGQGFYGYTF. The CDR3 coding sequence is TGTGCCAGCAGCTTGGGACAGGGGTTCTATGGCTACACCTTC.

The V call is TRBV6-5, the J call TRBJ2-1; TRBD2 matches 8 bases. Germline lookup yields CDR1 MNHEY and CDR2 SVGAGI. The CDR3 spans 15 residues. V was clipped by 5 bases and J by 0 bases; unmatched bases: 3. The CDR3 nucleotides read TGTGCCAGCAGTCCACTAGCGGACTCCTACAATGAGCAGTTCTTC. This codes for CASSPLADSYNEQFF.

This chain joins TRBV18 and TRBJ2-7; D is ambiguous. The CDR3 length is 15 residues. Deletions cut 6 bases from V and 7 bases from J, with 22 bases between. Germline assignment: CDR1 KGHSH and CDR2 LQKENI. The CDR3 sequence is CASSPLLRSPREQYF. The DNA for the CDR3 is TGTGCCAGCTCGCCCCTACTACGATCCCCCCGGGAGCAGTACTTC.

The chain combines TRBV6-6 with TRBJ2-5; D is perhaps TRBD1 (6 bases). V was cut by 6 bases and J by 5 bases, with 19 bases left in between. The CDR3 contains 15 residues. Per the germline V gene, CDR1 is MNHNY and CDR2 is SVGAGI (reference sequence). Here the CDR3 DNA reads TGTGCCAGCAGCTTCGGACAGCTTTCAAAGGAGACCCAGTACTTC. The encoded protein is CASSFGQLSKETQYF.

The CDR3 loop reads CASSLQAQGTEAFF. Here the CDR3 DNA reads TGTGCCAGCAGCTTACAGGCACAGGGCACTGAAGCTTTCTTT. The V gene is TRBV7-9, the J gene TRBJ1-1; tentative D call: TRBD1 (6 bases). The V gene lost 2 bases and the J gene lost 4 bases, with 11 bases spanning the gap. The CDR3 consists of 14 residues. Germline CDR1 is SEHNR and CDR2 is FQNEAQ (reference sequence).

The CDR3 DNA reads TGTGCCAGCAGCTTGGGGCGCGGCACTGAAGCTTTCTTT. Protein product: CASSLGRGTEAFF. The rearrangement uses TRBV11-2 and TRBJ1-1; possible D gene TRBD1, 5 bases. V dropped 3 bases and J dropped 4 bases, with 9 bases sitting between them. CDR3 length: 13 amino acids. The V gene's germline CDR1 is SGHAT and CDR2 FQNNGV. The full variable domain, its missing parts supplied by reference TRBV11-2 and TRBJ1-1, is EAGVAQSPRYKIIEKRQSVAFWCNPISGHATLYWYQQILGQGPKLLIQFQNNGVVDDSQLPKDRFSAERLKGVDSTLKIQPAKLEDSAVYLCASSLGRGTEAFFGQGTRLTVV.